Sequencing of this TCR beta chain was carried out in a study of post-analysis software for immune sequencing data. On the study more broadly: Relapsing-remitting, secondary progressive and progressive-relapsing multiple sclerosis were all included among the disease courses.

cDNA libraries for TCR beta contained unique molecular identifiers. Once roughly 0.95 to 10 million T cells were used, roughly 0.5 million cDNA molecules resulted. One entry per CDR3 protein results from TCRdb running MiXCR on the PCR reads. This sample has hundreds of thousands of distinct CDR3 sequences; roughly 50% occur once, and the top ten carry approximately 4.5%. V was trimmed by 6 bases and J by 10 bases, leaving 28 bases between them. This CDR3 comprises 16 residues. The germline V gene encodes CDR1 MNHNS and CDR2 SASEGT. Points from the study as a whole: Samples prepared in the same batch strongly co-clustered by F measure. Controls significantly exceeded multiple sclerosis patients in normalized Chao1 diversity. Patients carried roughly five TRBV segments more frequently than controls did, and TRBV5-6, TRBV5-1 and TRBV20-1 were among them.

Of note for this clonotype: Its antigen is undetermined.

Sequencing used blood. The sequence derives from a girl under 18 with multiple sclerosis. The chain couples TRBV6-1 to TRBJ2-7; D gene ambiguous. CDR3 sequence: CASSLIPLVAQEAQYF. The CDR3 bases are TGTGCCAGCAGCCTAATTCCGCTAGTGGCCCAAGAGGCCCAGTACTTC.